Below are 21 T cell receptor beta chains sequenced from a single sample in a study of molecular identifiers for immune sequencing clone quantification. One entry per CDR3 protein, called by TCRdb with MiXCR from the PCR reads. Seen here are more than 60,000 distinct CDR3 sequences, 15% to 20% observed once, and the top ten hold 1.3% to 1.5%. The sample was naive CD8+ T cells from blood, with Jurkat cell RNA spiked in. Subset: FACS-sorted CD8+CD4-CCR7+CD45RA+ naive T cells. These receptors were obtained from a human donor in good health. Some libraries in this study had Jurkat cell RNA spiked in.

In its sample, this clonotype was seen a few times. The CDR3 region has the DNA TGCGCCAGCAGCCAAGATGGCCCCACGGCCAGCGGGAGGATTGAGCAGTTCTTC. The encoded protein is CASSQDGPTASGRIEQFF. The chain employs TRBV4-1 and TRBJ2-1; 9 nucleotides align to TRBD2. The CDR3 totals 18 residues. The trim removed 0 bases at V and 9 bases at J, leaving 15 bases unmatched. CDR1 is MGHRA and CDR2 is YSYEKL in the germline V gene.

This clonotype occurred a few times. J is TRBJ2-1 and V is TRBV1; no DNA check was done on the table's D call, TRBD1. TRBV1 is reported as a pseudogene. CDR3 size: 18 residues. CDR3 DNA sequence: TGCACCAGCAGCCAAGATTATGTGGGGGGAGACCCGGAGAGTGAGCAGTTCTTC. Translated, it gives CTSSQDYVGGDPESEQFF.

This clonotype was seen repeatedly, ten times or more. This chain links TRBV7-6 with TRBJ2-5, with 8 positions matching TRBD1. The CDR3 length is 15 residues. J lost 1 base, V lost 2 bases, and 3 bases had no gene match. CDR1 is SGHVS, CDR2 FNYEAQ, per germline. The CDR3 spells CASSLWTGPQETQYF. The DNA for the CDR3 is TGTGCCAGCAGCTTATGGACAGGGCCCCAAGAGACCCAGTACTTC.

This clonotype appeared many times. The chain uses TRBV3-1 and TRBJ2-2, with a weak D call TRBD2 (6 bases). From germline, CDR1 is LGHDT and CDR2 YNNKEL (reference sequence). V dropped 6 bases and J dropped 7 bases, with 21 bases sitting between them. CDR3 size: 16 residues. The CDR3 nucleotides read TGTGCCAGCAGTCACCCCGGGGGACCCCAGAGCGGGGAGCTGTTTTTT. Amino acid sequence: CASSHPGGPQSGELFF. The whole variable domain, filled in from reference TRBV3-1 and TRBJ2-2, reads DTAVSQTPKYLVTQMGNDKSIKCEQNLGHDTMYWYKQDSKKFLKIMFSYNNKELIINETVPNRFSPKSPDKAHLNLHINSLELGDSAVYFCASSHPGGPQSGELFFGEGSRLTVL.

In its sample, this clonotype was seen many times. The V call is TRBV18, the J call TRBJ1-5; D uncertain. The CDR3 extends over 16 amino acids. The germline CDR1 and CDR2 sequences are KGHSH and LQKENI. Trimming took off 5 bases at V and 0 bases at J, with 14 bases between the two ends. CDR3 sequence (DNA): TGTGCCAGCTCAGGAGGAGGGCGGTATAGCAATCAGCCCCAGCATTTT. Its translation is CASSGGGRYSNQPQHF.

This clonotype was counted many times. V gene TRBV30 combines with J gene TRBJ2-1; D unclear. V shed 0 bases and J shed 5 bases, with 14 bases lying between them. The CDR3 contains 15 residues. CDR1 and CDR2 from the germline V gene are GTSNPN and SVGIG (reference sequence). CDR3 coding DNA: TGTGCCTGGAGTGTAGGTTCTCTCCCGGACAATGAGCAGTTCTTC. Translated: CAWSVGSLPDNEQFF.

This clonotype was seen only a few times. V and J are TRBV6-1 and TRBJ2-7; no firm D call. V was clipped by 3 bases and J by 3 bases, with 15 bases between them. Germline CDR1 is MNHNS and CDR2 is SASEGT. This CDR3 spans 15 amino acids. CDR3 coding DNA: TGTGCCAGCAGTGAGATAAGCCTCGAATACTACGAGCAGTACTTC. This codes for CASSEISLEYYEQYF.

There are many counts of this clonotype. The V and J genes are TRBV11-2 and TRBJ2-3, with 8 bases aligning to TRBD2. From germline, CDR1 is SGHAT and CDR2 FQNNGV. This CDR3 is built from 15 residues. J was trimmed by 7 bases and V by 5 bases; bases with no gene match: 11. The CDR3 coding sequence is TGTGCCAGCAGCGAGGGACTAGGATTATACTATACGCAGTATTTT. The encoded protein is CASSEGLGLYYTQYF.

The sample holds many counts of this clonotype. The rearrangement uses TRBV7-9 and TRBJ2-1; D gene uncertain. Germline-derived CDR1 and CDR2 are SEHNR and FQNEAQ (reference sequence). Trimming took off 0 bases at V and 5 bases at J, with 5 bases between the two ends. The length of the CDR3 is 13 residues. This chain's CDR3 is CASSLAAHNEQFF. The DNA for the CDR3 is TGTGCCAGCAGCTTAGCAGCCCACAATGAGCAGTTCTTC. Full variable domain (remainder filled in from reference TRBV7-9 and TRBJ2-1): DTGVSQNPRHKITKRGQNVTFRCDPISEHNRLYWYRQTLGQGPEFLTYFQNEAQLEKSRLLSDRFSAERPKGSFSTLEIQRTEQGDSAMYLCASSLAAHNEQFFGPGTRLTVL.

This clonotype showed up many times. CDR3 DNA: TGTGCCAGCAGCTTAGCGGCGCGCACCGGGTCTGAGCAGTTCTTC. Protein: CASSLAARTGSEQFF. The chain has TRBV7-8 and TRBJ2-1; D unclear. V lost 0 bases to trimming and J lost 9 bases, with 15 bases between them. The CDR3 has 15 residues. Germline CDR1 is SGHVS and CDR2 is FQNEAQ.

Notes on this clonotype: A much larger clonotype is one base distant, so this may be a read error. The gene calls are TRBV20-1 and TRBJ2-7, with a weak D call TRBD1 (6 bases). The CDR3 has 13 amino acids. V was cut by 5 bases and J by 0 bases, with 11 bases left in between. Per the germline V gene, CDR1 is DFQATT and CDR2 is SNEGSKA (reference sequence). CDR3 sequence: CSAGGHYSYEQYF. CDR3 DNA sequence: TGCAGTGCTGGGGGACACTACTCCTACGAGCAGTACTTC.

This clonotype has just a few counts. The chain links TRBV6-6 to TRBJ2-7; weak D call: TRBD2 (5 bases). Between the trimmed V and J ends, which lost 4 bases and 2 bases, there was a span of 18 bases. Germline V gives CDR1 MNHNY, CDR2 SVGAGI (reference sequence). The CDR3 extends over 16 amino acids. DNA for the CDR3: TGTGCCAGCAGTTCCTTGCATGAGGGCTCCGCCTACGAGCAGTACTTC. Translated, it gives CASSSLHEGSAYEQYF.

This clonotype was seen at least ten times. The V and J genes are TRBV23-1 and TRBJ1-1; D not certain. TRBV23-1 is labeled an ORF, and its function is uncertain. Trimming took 1 base from V and 0 from J, leaving 30 bases between them. This CDR3 has 22 residues. The CDR3, as DNA: TGCGCCAGCAGTCAATTATCGCGCGGGAGTGTTTGGATGGACTCGCTGAACACTGAAGCTTTCTTT. It specifies CASSQLSRGSVWMDSLNTEAFF.

For this clonotype: This may come from a read error, since a much larger clone is one base off. The chain is built from TRBV6-2 or TRBV6-3 and TRBJ1-2; a weak D match, TRBD1 (5 bases). Deletions cut 8 bases from V and 4 bases from J, with 14 bases between. This CDR3 has 13 residues. In germline, CDR1 is MNHEY, CDR2 SVGEGT. The CDR3 reads CASGIVGAYGYTF. In DNA, the CDR3 is TGTGCCAGCGGTATTGTTGGGGCCTATGGCTACACCTTC.

This clonotype was found a few times. In DNA form, the CDR3 reads TGTGCCACCAAAACAGGAGTTTTGGTCGAGCAGTACTTC. This sequence encodes CATKTGVLVEQYF. This chain uses TRBV2 with TRBJ2-7; D possibly corresponds to TRBD1 (5 bases). The CDR3 has 13 amino acids. V was cut by 10 bases and J by 6 bases, with 19 bases left in between. The V gene's germline CDR1 is SNHLY and CDR2 FYNNEI.

This rearrangement joins TRBV28 to TRBJ1-6; possibly TRBD1 for D (6 bases). The V gene lost 6 bases and the J gene lost 9 bases, with 12 bases spanning the gap. The CDR3 extends over 13 amino acids. The germline gives CDR1 MDHEN, CDR2 SYDVKM. The CDR3 nucleotides are TGTGCCAGCAGCTTAGGGGGTTCTTCACCCCTCCACTTT. This gives the protein CASSLGGSSPLHF.

This clonotype has more than one count but fewer than ten. A clone one base away is much larger, so this may be a read error. The J gene is TRBJ2-3, the V gene TRBV7-2; D is ambiguous. V was clipped by 3 bases and J by 4 bases, with 11 bases between them. The CDR3 runs 14 residues. The germline gives CDR1 SGHTA, CDR2 FQGNSA. The CDR3 sequence is CASSFTCVADTQYF. The CDR3, as DNA: TGTGCCAGCAGCTTTACTTGCGTGGCAGATACGCAGTATTTT.

The table lists this clonotype with many counts. The chain employs TRBV11-2 and TRBJ2-4, with D unclear. The CDR3 is made up of 16 amino acids. The germline V gene encodes CDR1 SGHAT and CDR2 FQNNGV. Trimming shortened V by 4 bases and J by 2 bases, and 15 bases separated the two germline ends. This chain's CDR3 is CASSSPMTNTKNIQYF. The CDR3 coding sequence is TGTGCCAGCAGCTCACCCATGACAAATACCAAAAACATTCAGTACTTC.

This clonotype has at least ten counts. V gene TRBV2 combines with J gene TRBJ1-2; the match to TRBD1 covers 8 bases. This CDR3 spans 16 amino acids. V lost 0 bases, J lost 4 bases, and 7 bases stayed unmatched. The germline CDR1 and CDR2 sequences are SNHLY and FYNNEI. The CDR3 DNA is TGTGCCAGCAGTGAAGCGAAGGGGACAGGATTCTATGGCTACACCTTC. It translates to CASSEAKGTGFYGYTF.

The chain carries TRBV27 and TRBJ2-1, with 9 nucleotides matching TRBD2. This CDR3 is 14 amino acids long. The ends lost 7 bases at V and 7 bases at J; junction bases unmatched: 8. CDR1 is MNHEY, CDR2 SMNVEV, per germline (reference sequence). The CDR3 region is CASNPGLALNEQFF. The CDR3 DNA reads TGTGCCAGCAACCCGGGACTAGCCTTAAATGAGCAGTTCTTC.

Turning to this clonotype: An end of the junction does not agree with germline; a read error may underlie this. The genes are TRBV12-3 or TRBV12-4 and TRBJ2-3; D uncertain. This CDR3 region has 15 residues. The CDR3 loop is CASNLVTLSTDAQYF. The CDR3 DNA is TGTGCCAGCAATTTAGTTACACTCAGCACAGATGCGCAGTATTTT.